Listed here are 21 T cell receptor beta chains from one sample, sequenced in a study of blood T cell repertoires in COVID-19. TCRdb keeps only in-frame clones here, not all; method: immunoSEQ multiplex PCR. The data show about 260,000 clones, with approximately 80% seen just once and approximately 9% held by the top ten. Sequenced sample: peripheral blood. The receptors derive from a human donor in a cohort sampled during active COVID-19.

The gene calls are TRBV29-1 and TRBJ2-3; TRBD2 might be the D (6 bases). Looked up from germline, CDR1 is SQVTM and CDR2 is ANQGSEA. The length of the CDR3 is 16 residues. Trimming took 5 bases from V and 5 from J, leaving 23 bases between them. DNA for the CDR3: TGCAGCGTTAAGGGGAGGAGCGTGCTAGCCGAAGATACGCAGTATTTT. Its translation is CSVKGRSVLAEDTQYF.

V gene TRBV19 combines with J gene TRBJ2-7; the D gene is possibly TRBD2 (6 bases). The CDR3 is made up of 14 amino acids. Germline V gives CDR1 LNHDA, CDR2 SQIVND (reference sequence). Between the trimmed V and J ends, which lost 3 bases and 7 bases, there was a span of 16 bases. The CDR3 region is CASSISGFGGEQYF. CDR3 nucleotides: TGTGCCAGTAGTATTAGCGGATTTGGAGGAGAGCAGTACTTC. The variable domain in full, completed from reference TRBV19 and TRBJ2-7, reads DGGITQSPKYLFRKEGQNVTLSCEQNLNHDAMYWYRQDPGQGLRLIYYSQIVNDFQKGDIAEGYSVSREKKESFPLTVTSAQKNPTAFYLCASSISGFGGEQYFGPGTRLTVT.

This chain links TRBV19 with TRBJ1-3, with 9 bases that match TRBD1. The CDR3 totals 16 residues. Losses at the gene ends were 8 bases for V and 0 bases for J; bases not matched to a gene: 8. The germline V gene encodes CDR1 LNHDA and CDR2 SQIVND (reference sequence). The CDR3 loop reads CASSGQGLSSGNTIYF. The CDR3 DNA reads TGTGCCAGTTCGGGACAGGGACTGAGCTCTGGAAACACCATATATTTT. Complete variable domain (other parts from reference TRBV19 and TRBJ1-3): DGGITQSPKYLFRKEGQNVTLSCEQNLNHDAMYWYRQDPGQGLRLIYYSQIVNDFQKGDIAEGYSVSREKKESFPLTVTSAQKNPTAFYLCASSGQGLSSGNTIYFGEGSWLTVV.

Notes on this clone: At one end, the junction sequence differs from germline, possibly due to a read error. V and J are TRBV7-7 and TRBJ2-5; perhaps TRBD2 as D (6 bases). The CDR3 runs to 16 residues. From germline, CDR1 is SSHAT and CDR2 FNYEAQ (reference sequence). This chain's CDR3 is CASSSTGVGGQETQYF. The CDR3 DNA reads as TGTGCTAGCAGCTCTACGGGAGTGGGGGGCCAAGAGACCCAGTACTTC.

This chain connects TRBV4-1 to TRBJ2-1; 9 positions agree with TRBD1. CDR3 length equals 17 residues. With 5 bases clipped from V and 2 bases from J, the junction kept 10 bases outside the gene matches. The germline CDR1 and CDR2 sequences are MGHRA and YSYEKL. CDR3 in amino acids: CASSFDPGQGTYNEQFF. In nucleotides, the CDR3 is TGCGCCAGCAGCTTCGATCCGGGACAGGGAACCTACAATGAGCAGTTCTTC.

The V and J genes are TRBV29-1 and TRBJ2-2; 7 bases align to TRBD1. V trimming: 4 bases; J trimming: 7 bases; junction bases outside the gene matches: 9. The CDR3 consists of 14 residues. CDR1 is SQVTM, CDR2 ANQGSEA, per germline. The CDR3 region has the DNA TGCAGCGTTGGTCCGACAGGGTCAGGCGGGGAGCTGTTTTTT. This translates into CSVGPTGSGGELFF.

This chain uses TRBV5-1 with TRBJ2-5; 11 nucleotides match TRBD2. The CDR3 is 15 amino acids. J gave up 3 bases and V 5 bases, and 6 bases lay outside the gene matches. CDR1 is SGHRS, CDR2 YFSETQ, per germline. The CDR3 here is CASRGKGLAEETQYF. The CDR3 region has the DNA TGCGCCAGCAGGGGGAAGGGACTAGCGGAAGAGACCCAGTACTTC.

The rearrangement links TRBV14 to TRBJ1-6; weak D call: TRBD1 (5 bases). V was trimmed by 0 bases and J by 8 bases, leaving 11 bases between them. From germline, CDR1 is SGHDN and CDR2 FVKESK. This CDR3 comprises 15 residues. The CDR3 protein is CASSQDRGAYSPLHF. The CDR3 DNA reads as TGTGCCAGCAGCCAAGATAGGGGCGCCTATTCACCCCTCCACTTT.

This sequence joins TRBV6-6 and TRBJ2-2, with TRBD2 identical over 9 bases. Losses at the gene ends were 5 bases for V and 6 bases for J; bases not matched to a gene: 7. Germline CDR1 MNHNY, CDR2 SVGAGI (reference sequence). This CDR3 has 15 residues. CDR3 sequence reads: CASSLIAGAAGELFF. The CDR3 DNA sequence: TGTGCCAGCAGTCTCATAGCGGGGGCGGCCGGGGAGCTGTTTTTT.

The chain is built from TRBV5-1 and TRBJ2-2; the match to TRBD1 covers 8 bases. Germline V gene lookup returns CDR1 SGHRS and CDR2 YFSETQ. V shed 4 bases, J shed 3 bases, and the junction held 5 bases outside the gene matches. The CDR3 consists of 15 residues. In DNA form, the CDR3 reads TGCGCCAGCAGCCGACAGGGGTGGGACACCGGGGAGCTGTTTTTT. Translating gives CASSRQGWDTGELFF.

This clone was observed a few times. The chain joins TRBV18 to TRBJ2-5, with D possibly matching TRBD1 (5 bases). Germline V gives CDR1 KGHSH, CDR2 LQKENI. Deletions cut 2 bases from V and 3 bases from J, with 16 bases between. This CDR3 is built from 16 residues. The CDR3 coding sequence is TGTGCCAGCTCACCAAGCCTGGGTGGGGCGAAAGAGACCCAGTACTTC. This translates into CASSPSLGGAKETQYF.

This rearrangement joins TRBV5-1 to TRBJ2-7, with 10 bases that match TRBD2. J was trimmed by 4 bases and V by 8 bases; bases with no gene match: 15. This CDR3 has 16 residues. Germline V CDR1 and CDR2: SGHRS, YFSETQ. The DNA for the CDR3 is TGCGCCAGTTCCCCCTGGCCTAGCGGGAGTATGTACGAGCAGTACTTC. It encodes CASSPWPSGSMYEQYF.

V usage is TRBV3-1 (or the pseudogene TRBV3-2) and J usage is TRBJ2-2; 10 bases line up with TRBD1. The ends lost 5 bases at V and 4 bases at J; junction bases unmatched: 4. CDR1 is LGHDT, CDR2 YNNKEL, per germline (reference sequence). The CDR3 covers 15 residues. The CDR3 here is CASSLWTGGTGELFF. The CDR3 region has the DNA TGTGCCAGCAGCTTATGGACAGGGGGCACCGGGGAGCTGTTTTTT.

The V gene is TRBV12-3 or TRBV12-4, the J gene TRBJ1-2; D not resolved. This CDR3 has 13 residues. The V end lost 7 bases, the J end lost 5 bases, and 14 bases lay between the germline ends. The CDR3 coding sequence is TGTGCCAGCACCCCGACTATTGGATATGGCTACACCTTC. As protein: CASTPTIGYGYTF.

V usage is TRBV12-3 or TRBV12-4 and J usage is TRBJ2-4; TRBD2 agrees at 12 bases. Unmatched junction bases numbered 1, after V lost 6 bases and J lost 7 bases. This CDR3 region has 13 residues. CDR3 sequence: CASRTSGSNIQYF. For the CDR3, the DNA is TGTGCCAGCAGGACTAGCGGGAGTAACATTCAGTACTTC.

The CDR3 loop reads CASSLEGARGQPQHF. The CDR3 region has the DNA TGTGCCAGCAGTTTGGAGGGGGCGAGGGGTCAGCCCCAGCATTTT. The rearrangement joins TRBV6-2 or TRBV6-3 to TRBJ1-5; 7 bases are shared with TRBD1. This CDR3 contains 15 residues. V trimming: 4 bases; J trimming: 6 bases; junction bases outside the gene matches: 9. Germline CDR1 is MNHEY and CDR2 is SVGEGT.

V gene TRBV5-1 combines with J gene TRBJ2-1, with 9 bases lining up with TRBD1. Germline CDR1 SGHRS, CDR2 YFSETQ. The CDR3 covers 14 residues. V was clipped by 4 bases and J by 5 bases; unmatched bases: 4. The CDR3 DNA sequence: TGCGCCAGCAGCACGGACAGGGGCCACAATGAGCAGTTCTTC. Translated: CASSTDRGHNEQFF.

The sample holds a few counts of this clone. Here the CDR3 DNA reads TGTGCCAGCAGTTTTGGACAGGGTTTGGGTGAGCAGTTCTTC. Residues: CASSFGQGLGEQFF. This sequence joins TRBV27 and TRBJ2-1; 8 bases are a match to TRBD1. V dropped 3 bases and J dropped 9; count of bases not matched to a gene: 7. Germline loops: CDR1 MNHEY, CDR2 SMNVEV (reference sequence). The CDR3 covers 14 residues.

This clone has a single count. The V and J genes are TRBV6-6 and TRBJ2-3; 8 nucleotides agree with TRBD2. V lost 6 bases and J lost 0; bases outside the gene matches: 8. The CDR3 is 16 residues long. Germline CDR1 and CDR2: MNHNY and SVGAGI (reference sequence). CDR3 amino acids: CASSAAGVSSTDTQYF. In nucleotides, the CDR3 is TGTGCCAGCAGCGCAGCGGGGGTGTCTAGCACAGATACGCAGTATTTT.

This clone has more than one count but fewer than ten. CDR3 in DNA: TGTGCCATCAGTGTCGGTGGGCAGGGGGACACCGGGGAGCTGTTTTTT. Amino acids: CAISVGGQGDTGELFF. The rearrangement links TRBV10-3 to TRBJ2-2; 7 nucleotides match TRBD1. Germline-derived CDR1 and CDR2 are ENHRY and SYGVKD. The J segment lost 3 bases and the V segment lost 4 bases, leaving 8 bases of the junction unmatched. The CDR3 is 16 residues long.

The rearrangement joins TRBV6-4 to TRBJ2-7; 12 bases match TRBD2. Germline trimming cut 2 bases from V and 4 bases from J; bases unmatched to any gene: 12. This CDR3 contains 18 residues. Germline assignment: CDR1 MRHNA and CDR2 SNTAGT. The CDR3 loop is CASSDPATTSGGRYEQYF. The CDR3 coding sequence is TGTGCCAGCAGTGACCCGGCTACAACTAGCGGGGGGAGGTACGAGCAGTACTTC.